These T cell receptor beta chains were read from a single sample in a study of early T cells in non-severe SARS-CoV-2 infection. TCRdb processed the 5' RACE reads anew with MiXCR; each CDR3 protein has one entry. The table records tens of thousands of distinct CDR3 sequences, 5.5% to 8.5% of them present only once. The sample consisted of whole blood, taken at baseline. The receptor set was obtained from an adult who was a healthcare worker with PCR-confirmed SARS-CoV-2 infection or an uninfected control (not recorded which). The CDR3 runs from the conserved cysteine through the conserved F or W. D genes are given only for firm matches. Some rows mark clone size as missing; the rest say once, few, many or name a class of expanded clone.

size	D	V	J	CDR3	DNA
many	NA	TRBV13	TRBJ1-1	CASSWWARGAEAFF	TGTGCCAGCAGCTGGTGGGCTCGGGGCGCTGAAGCTTTCTTT
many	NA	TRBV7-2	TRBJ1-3	CASSLGTLSGTGNTIYF	TGTGCCAGCAGCTTAGGAACCCTCAGTGGAACTGGAAACACCATATATTTT
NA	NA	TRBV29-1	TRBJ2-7	CSVIGDWAIEQYF	TGCAGCGTCATCGGGGACTGGGCCATCGAGCAGTACTTC
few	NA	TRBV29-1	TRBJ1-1	CSVDGKAENTEAFF	TGCAGCGTTGATGGGAAGGCTGAGAACACTGAAGCTTTCTTT
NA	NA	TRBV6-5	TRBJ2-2	CASSSPGRNTGELFF	TGTGCCAGCAGTTCCCCGGGACGGAACACCGGGGAGCTGTTTTTT
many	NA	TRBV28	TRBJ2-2	CASSLTGSGGELFF	TGTGCCAGCAGTCTCACAGGGTCGGGCGGGGAGCTGTTTTTT
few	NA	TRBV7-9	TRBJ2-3	CASRGGGAADTQYF	TGTGCCAGCAGAGGAGGGGGCGCTGCAGATACGCAGTATTTT
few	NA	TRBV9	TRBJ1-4	CASSVETAGPVFF	TGTGCCAGCAGCGTAGAAACGGCAGGACCGGTGTTTTTT
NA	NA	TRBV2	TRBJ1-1	CASSDPWGGVAEAFF	TGTGCCAGCAGTGACCCCTGGGGTGGGGTAGCTGAAGCTTTCTTT
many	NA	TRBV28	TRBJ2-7	CASSATVRGYEQYF	TGTGCCAGCAGTGCAACAGTGAGGGGGTACGAGCAGTACTTC
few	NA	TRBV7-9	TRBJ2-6	CASSLAQSSGANVLTF	TGTGCCAGCAGCTTAGCGCAAAGCTCTGGGGCCAACGTCCTGACTTTC
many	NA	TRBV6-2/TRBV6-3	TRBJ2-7	CASTPGLSYYEQYF	TGTGCCAGCACACCGGGGTTATCCTACTACGAGCAGTACTTC
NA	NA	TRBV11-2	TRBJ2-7	CASSIPRGPYEQYF	TGTGCCAGCAGCATCCCCAGGGGTCCCTACGAGCAGTACTTC
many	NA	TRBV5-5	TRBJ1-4	CASSVGPREKLFF	TGTGCCAGCAGCGTGGGACCTCGAGAAAAACTGTTTTTT
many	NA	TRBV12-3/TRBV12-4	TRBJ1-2	CASSFKQEFGYTF	TGTGCCAGCAGTTTTAAACAGGAATTTGGCTACACCTTC
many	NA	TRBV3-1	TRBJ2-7	CASGRSGHQFYEQYF	TGTGCCAGCGGAAGGAGCGGTCATCAATTCTACGAGCAGTACTTC
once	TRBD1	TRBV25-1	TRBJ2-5	CASSEYRGQETQYF	TGTGCCAGCAGTGAATACAGGGGGCAAGAGACCCAGTACTTC
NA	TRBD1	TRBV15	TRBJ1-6	CATGGTANSPLHF	TGTGCCACCGGAGGGACAGCGAATTCACCCCTCCACTTT
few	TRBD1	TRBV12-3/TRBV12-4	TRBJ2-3	CASSLNYRGPYGTDTQYF	TGTGCCAGCAGTCTTAACTACAGGGGCCCCTATGGCACAGATACGCAGTATTTT
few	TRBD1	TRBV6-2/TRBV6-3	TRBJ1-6	CASIGGTGGNRNSPLHF	TGTGCCAGCATCGGCGGGACAGGGGGCAATCGGAATTCACCCCTCCACTTT
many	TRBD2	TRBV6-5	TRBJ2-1	CASSPTSGGTTRQIF	TGTGCCAGCAGTCCAACTAGCGGGGGGACTACCCGCCAGATCTTC
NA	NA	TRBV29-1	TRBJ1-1	CSVERSENTEAFF	TGCAGCGTTGAAAGGTCCGAGAACACTGAAGCTTTCTTT
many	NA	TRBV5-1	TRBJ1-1	CASSVDSFTEAFF	TGCGCCAGCAGCGTGGACAGTTTCACTGAAGCTTTCTTT
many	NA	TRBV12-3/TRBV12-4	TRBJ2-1	CASSPGGEQFF	TGTGCCAGCAGCCCAGGAGGTGAGCAGTTCTTC
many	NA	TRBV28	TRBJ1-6	CASSFLGRRSSPLHF	TGTGCCAGCAGTTTCCTCGGACGGAGGAGTTCACCCCTCCACTTT
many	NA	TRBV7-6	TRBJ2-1	CASSPGLQFEQFF	TGTGCCAGCAGCCCGGGACTCCAATTTGAGCAGTTCTTC
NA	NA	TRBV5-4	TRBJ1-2	CASSFDYGRVRGYTF	TGTGCCAGCAGCTTTGATTACGGCAGGGTGCGTGGCTACACCTTC
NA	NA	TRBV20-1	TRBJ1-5	CSARHSNQPQHF	TGCAGTGCTCGACATAGCAATCAGCCCCAGCATTTT
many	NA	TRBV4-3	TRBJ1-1	CASSQLVGTEAFF	TGCGCCAGCAGCCAGTTGGTGGGCACTGAAGCTTTCTTT
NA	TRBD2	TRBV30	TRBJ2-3	CAWTGRGGPADTQYF	TGTGCCTGGACAGGACGGGGGGGCCCGGCAGATACGCAGTATTTT
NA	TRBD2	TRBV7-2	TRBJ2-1	CASSSKRGSSYNEQFF	TGTGCCAGCAGCTCGAAGCGGGGGAGCTCCTACAATGAGCAGTTCTTC
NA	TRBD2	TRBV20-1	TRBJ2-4	CSTSRRGITKNIQYF	TGCAGTACCTCGCGGCGGGGGATCACCAAAAACATTCAGTACTTC
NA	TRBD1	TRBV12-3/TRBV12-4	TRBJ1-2	CASRQGQLNYGYTF	TGTGCCAGCAGGCAGGGACAGCTAAACTATGGCTACACCTTC
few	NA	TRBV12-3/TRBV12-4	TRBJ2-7	CASSLGRVPEQYF	TGTGCCAGCAGTTTAGGGAGGGTCCCCGAGCAGTACTTC
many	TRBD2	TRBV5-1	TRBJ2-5	CASSLAASGQGAQYF	TGCGCCAGCAGCTTGGCGGCTAGCGGGCAAGGGGCCCAGTACTTC
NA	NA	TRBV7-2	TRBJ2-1	CASWKQAGRYNEQFF	TGTGCCAGCTGGAAGCAAGCGGGTCGCTACAATGAGCAGTTCTTC
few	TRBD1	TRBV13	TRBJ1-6	CASSTGQGGSPLHF	TGTGCCAGCAGCACGGGACAGGGCGGTTCACCCCTCCACTTT
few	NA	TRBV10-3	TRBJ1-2	CAISDERTVRQGAF	TGTGCCATCAGCGACGAGCGGACGGTCCGGCAAGGGGCCTTC
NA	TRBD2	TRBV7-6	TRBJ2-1	CASSLGGGAYNEQFF	TGTGCCAGCAGCTTAGGCGGGGGGGCTTACAATGAGCAGTTCTTC
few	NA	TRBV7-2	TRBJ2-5	CASSPQLGTQYF	TGTGCCAGCAGCCCCCAGTTGGGGACCCAGTACTTC
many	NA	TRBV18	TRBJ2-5	CASSPPDQETQYF	TGTGCCAGCTCACCACCGGATCAAGAGACCCAGTACTTC
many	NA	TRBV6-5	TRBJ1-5	CASSYYGGGNQPQHF	TGTGCCAGCAGTTACTACGGAGGGGGCAATCAGCCCCAGCATTTT
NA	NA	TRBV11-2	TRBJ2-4	CASSLGPGTAKNIQYF	TGTGCCAGCAGCCTAGGACCAGGGACAGCCAAAAACATTCAGTACTTC
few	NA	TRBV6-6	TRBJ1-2	CASTLAPGDYGYTF	TGTGCCAGCACGTTGGCACCAGGGGACTATGGCTACACCTTC
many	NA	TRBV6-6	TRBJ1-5	CASSYLADNQPQHF	TGTGCCAGCAGTTACTTGGCAGACAATCAGCCCCAGCATTTT
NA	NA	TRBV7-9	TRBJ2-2	CASSYQYTGELFF	TGTGCCAGCAGCTACCAGTACACCGGGGAGCTGTTTTTT
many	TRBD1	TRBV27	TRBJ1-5	CASSSGGSNQPQHF	TGTGCCAGCAGTTCAGGGGGAAGCAATCAGCCCCAGCATTTT
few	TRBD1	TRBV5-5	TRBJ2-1	CASSFSQGAWYNEQFF	TGTGCCAGCAGCTTCAGTCAGGGGGCTTGGTACAATGAGCAGTTCTTC
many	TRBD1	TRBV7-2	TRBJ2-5	CASSPSGTGGRGETQYF	TGTGCCAGCAGCCCCAGTGGGACAGGGGGCAGGGGAGAGACCCAGTACTTC
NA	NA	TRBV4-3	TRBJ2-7	CASSQVLGGPYEQYF	TGCGCCAGCAGCCAAGTCCTGGGGGGGCCCTACGAGCAGTACTTC
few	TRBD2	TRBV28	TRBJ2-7	CASSPGPSGGPYEQYF	TGTGCCAGCAGCCCAGGCCCAAGCGGGGGCCCCTACGAGCAGTACTTC
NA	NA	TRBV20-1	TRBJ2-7	CSALLSGYEQYF	TGCAGTGCGCTCCTAAGCGGCTACGAGCAGTACTTC
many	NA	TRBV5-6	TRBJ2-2	CASSLVGADSSTGELFF	TGTGCCAGCAGCTTGGTGGGGGCGGACAGCTCCACCGGGGAGCTGTTTTTT
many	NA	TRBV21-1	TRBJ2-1	CASSRYSGEQFF	TGTGCCAGCAGCAGGTACAGTGGGGAGCAGTTCTTC
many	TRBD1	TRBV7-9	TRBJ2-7	CASRHEPGQSTYEQYF	TGTGCCAGCAGGCATGAACCGGGACAGTCAACCTACGAGCAGTACTTC